This T cell receptor beta chain comes out of a study of cytomegalovirus exposure and HLA in healthy donors. Findings and caveats of the study: Specificity for CMV antigens was confirmed in vitro for a few of the CMV-associated chains. Generally TCR sequences proved uncommon, though certain public TCRs appeared in numerous donors.

Comments on this clone: Its antigen is not known.

Donors were ostensibly healthy at sampling, although undocumented immune exposures were probable. The CDR3 spans 13 residues. Germline-derived CDR1 and CDR2 are MDHEN and SYDVKM. V lost 11 bases and J lost 5; bases outside the gene matches: 10. The study ran its PCR with 60 Vbeta and 13 Jbeta primers. Measured with immunoSEQ multiplex PCR; TCRdb has only the in-frame clones, and not every one. The data contain roughly 170,000 clones, 77% of them singletons. The chain combines TRBV28 with TRBJ2-7, with TRBD2 identical over 9 bases. The receptor was derived from a woman in her thirties in good health and CMV-seronegative. Material: PBMCs. This CDR3 reads CALKAGGVDEQYF. The CDR3 nucleotides are TGTGCCTTAAAAGCGGGGGGCGTCGACGAGCAGTACTTC. Looking up the rest from reference TRBV28 and TRBJ2-7 gives the full variable domain: DVKVTQSSRYLVKRTGEKVFLECVQDMDHENMFWYRQDPGLGLRLIYFSYDVKMKEKGDIPEGYSVSREKKERFSLILESASTNQTSMYLCALKAGGVDEQYFGPGTRLTVT.